These 18 T cell receptor beta chains were sequenced from one sample in a study of identical twins (TCRdb year 2016). Library preparation used 5' RACE. Sequencing took place on an Illumina HiSeq 2000. Using fastp at Q25 and MiXCR, TCRdb reprocessed the public reads and kept productive beta chains. Under each unique CDR3 protein, matching rows form one entry showing the most common genes and DNA. This sample lists under 300,000 distinct CDR3 sequences; over 12% were detected once. Clones ranked in the top ten supply 7% to 9% of the sample. Sequencing was performed on memory (CD45RO+) T cells sorted from blood. Explained via the paper, the cell subset or site label denotes: CD45RO+ enriched T cells. The receptors stem from a woman aged 18-29 years in good health.

There are a few counts of this clonotype. V gene TRBV20-1 combines with J gene TRBJ2-3; no reliable D call. The CDR3 totals 12 residues. CDR1 and CDR2 from the germline V gene are DFQATT and SNEGSKA (reference sequence). The V gene lost 5 bases and the J gene lost 5 bases, with 11 bases spanning the gap. CDR3: CSARRVEDTQYF. In nucleotides, the CDR3 is TGCAGTGCTCGCCGAGTTGAAGATACGCAGTATTTT.

J is TRBJ2-5 and V is TRBV3-1; perhaps TRBD2 as D (5 bases). Germline assignment: CDR1 LGHDT and CDR2 YNNKEL (reference sequence). CDR3 size: 14 residues. V lost 1 base and J lost 7, with 13 bases in between. CDR3 in DNA: TGTGCCAGCAGCCAAGGTCGGGGATCAGGGACCCAGTACTTC. Translated: CASSQGRGSGTQYF.

This clonotype was counted between two and nine times. V gene TRBV5-1 combines with J gene TRBJ2-7; D may match TRBD1 or TRBD2 (5 bases each). Trimming shortened V by 4 bases and J by 2 bases, and 10 bases separated the two germline ends. This CDR3 comprises 13 residues. The germline CDR1 and CDR2 sequences are SGHRS and YFSETQ. CDR3 sequence: CASSTGPAYEQYF. DNA of the CDR3: TGCGCCAGCAGCACGGGACCAGCCTACGAGCAGTACTTC.

This clonotype was counted at least ten times. The rearrangement links TRBV6-6 to TRBJ2-2; D is ambiguous. V was clipped by 1 base and J by 7 bases, with 13 bases between them. Germline-derived CDR1 and CDR2 are MNHNY and SVGAGI (reference sequence). The CDR3 runs 15 residues. CDR3 coding DNA: TGTGCCAGCAGTTACTACGGGCTGCCCCACGGGGAGCTGTTTTTT. Translating gives CASSYYGLPHGELFF.

This clonotype was detected only a few times. CDR3 sequence (DNA): TGTGCCAGCAGCTTAGCCCTTTGGACTAGCGGGCTCCAAGAGACCCAGTACTTC. The encoded protein is CASSLALWTSGLQETQYF. The chain employs TRBV7-2 and TRBJ2-5; TRBD2 matches at 11 bases. Per the germline V gene, CDR1 is SGHTA and CDR2 is FQGNSA. Trimming took 0 bases from V and 1 from J; bases not matched to a gene: 7. This CDR3 region has 18 residues. Combining the CDR3 with reference TRBV7-2 and TRBJ2-5 gives the whole variable domain GAGVSQSPSNKVTEKGKDVELRCDPISGHTALYWYRQSLGQGLEFLIYFQGNSAPDKSGLPSDRFSAERTGGSVSTLTIQRTQQEDSAVYLCASSLALWTSGLQETQYFGPGTRLLVL.

This clonotype was counted many times. The chain links TRBV2 to TRBJ2-5, with unresolved D. The CDR3 has 15 residues. V was pared by 3 bases and J by 2 bases, with 13 bases between. From germline, CDR1 is SNHLY and CDR2 FYNNEI. The CDR3 is CASSDGLMLQETQYF. In nucleotides, the CDR3 is TGTGCCAGCAGTGATGGTTTGATGCTACAAGAGACCCAGTACTTC.

This clonotype was detected a few times. This chain uses TRBV7-2 with TRBJ2-5; D possibly matches TRBD1 or TRBD2 (5 bases each). V lost 1 base and J 6 bases, leaving 9 bases between the germline ends. The CDR3 totals 13 residues. CDR1 and CDR2 from the germline V gene are SGHTA and FQGNSA. The CDR3 DNA is TGTGCCAGCAGCTTAGGAGGGGTACAGACCCAGTACTTC. As protein: CASSLGGVQTQYF.

The chain has TRBV12-3 or TRBV12-4 and TRBJ2-2; 8 bases line up with TRBD2. CDR3 length: 15 amino acids. V was clipped by 2 bases and J by 4 bases; unmatched bases: 3. The CDR3 DNA reads TGTGCCAGCAGTTTACAGCGGGGGTCCACCGGGGAGCTGTTTTTT. This sequence encodes CASSLQRGSTGELFF.

This clonotype has more than one count but fewer than ten. The rearrangement uses TRBV7-9 and TRBJ2-5, with TRBD1 matching 8 bases. CDR1 and CDR2 (germline): SEHNR, FQNEAQ (reference sequence). The CDR3 sequence is 13 residues long. With V trimmed by 7 bases and J by 4 bases, 5 bases remained unmatched. CDR3 loop: CASIQTGGETQYF. DNA for the CDR3: TGTGCCAGCATCCAAACAGGGGGAGAGACCCAGTACTTC.

This clonotype was seen only a few times. V is TRBV4-3 and J is TRBJ2-3; a possible D gene is TRBD2 (5 bases). CDR3 size: 13 residues. V dropped 0 bases and J dropped 5 bases, with 6 bases sitting between them. Germline CDR1 LGHNA, CDR2 YSLEER. In DNA form, the CDR3 reads TGCGCCAGCAGCCAAGAACGGGGAGATACGCAGTATTTT. As protein: CASSQERGDTQYF.

This clonotype was recorded a few times. The V and J genes are TRBV12-3 or TRBV12-4 and TRBJ1-1, with D unclear. The V gene lost 8 bases and the J gene lost 3 bases, with 19 bases spanning the gap. This CDR3 has 15 residues. The CDR3 sequence: CASGYWGMRDTEAFF. Written as DNA, the CDR3 is TGTGCCAGCGGATATTGGGGAATGAGGGACACTGAAGCTTTCTTT.

This clonotype was seen many times. The chain has TRBV5-5 and TRBJ2-2; D is unclear. The CDR3 covers 16 residues. Trimming shortened V by 4 bases and J by 6 bases, and 19 bases separated the two germline ends. Germline V gene sequence: CDR1 SGHKS, CDR2 YYEKEE (reference sequence). The CDR3 region is CASSGEAINPPGELFF. CDR3 bases: TGTGCCAGCAGCGGTGAAGCTATTAACCCACCCGGGGAGCTGTTTTTT.

This clonotype occurred many times. The J gene is TRBJ2-7, the V gene TRBV29-1; no clear D. CDR3 size: 12 residues. V was trimmed by 3 bases and J by 2 bases, leaving 8 bases between them. Germline loops: CDR1 SQVTM, CDR2 ANQGSEA. The CDR3 loop reads CSVEFQAYEQYF. The CDR3 bases are TGCAGCGTTGAGTTTCAGGCCTACGAGCAGTACTTC.

This clonotype was recorded a few times. This chain links TRBV5-1 with TRBJ2-5; 9 bases match TRBD2. This CDR3 has 15 amino acids. The V and J ends lost 7 bases and 2 bases, in that order; junction bases with no gene match: 9. CDR1 is SGHRS, CDR2 YFSETQ, per germline. The CDR3 loop reads CASGLLAGNQETQYF. The CDR3 nucleotides are TGCGCCAGCGGGCTGCTAGCGGGGAATCAAGAGACCCAGTACTTC. The variable domain in full, completed from reference TRBV5-1 and TRBJ2-5, reads KAGVTQTPRYLIKTRGQQVTLSCSPISGHRSVSWYQQTPGQGLQFLFEYFSETQRNKGNFPGRFSGRQFSNSRSEMNVSTLELGDSALYLCASGLLAGNQETQYFGPGTRLLVL.

The rearrangement uses TRBV20-1 and TRBJ1-6; 7 nucleotides align to TRBD1. V lost 3 bases to trimming and J lost 9 bases; unmatched junction nucleotides: 5. The CDR3 runs 13 residues. Germline CDR1 reads DFQATT; CDR2 reads SNEGSKA (reference sequence). The CDR3 region is CSASRQGGSPLHF. The CDR3 DNA sequence: TGCAGTGCTAGTAGACAGGGTGGTTCACCCCTCCACTTT.

This clonotype turned up a few times. A junction boundary mismatches the germline segment, possibly from a read error. The J gene is TRBJ2-7, the V gene TRBV7-9; 8 bases agree with TRBD1. The CDR3 totals 15 residues. CDR1 SEHNR and CDR2 FQNEAQ come from the germline V gene (reference sequence). The CDR3 coding sequence is TGTGCCAGCAGACGGATTTCCGGACAGGGCTACAAGCAGTACTTC. Protein: CASRRISGQGYKQYF.

This clonotype was seen only a few times. The chain links TRBV3-1 to TRBJ2-5; possible D gene TRBD1, 5 bases. Germline CDR1 is LGHDT and CDR2 is YNNKEL (reference sequence). V lost 0 bases, J lost 2 bases, and 13 bases lay in between. This CDR3 is 16 amino acids long. In DNA, the CDR3 is TGTGCCAGCAGCCAAGAGTACCAGGGTGGACAAGAGACCCAGTACTTC. As protein: CASSQEYQGGQETQYF.

This chain links TRBV11-2 with TRBJ1-5; a weak D match, TRBD1 (5 bases). V was clipped by 5 bases and J by 0 bases, with 11 bases between them. Germline V gene data show CDR1 as SGHAT and CDR2 as FQNNGV. This CDR3 has 15 residues. CDR3 amino acids: CASSLGTYSNQPQHF. For the CDR3, the DNA is TGTGCCAGCAGCCTTGGGACTTATAGCAATCAGCCCCAGCATTTT.